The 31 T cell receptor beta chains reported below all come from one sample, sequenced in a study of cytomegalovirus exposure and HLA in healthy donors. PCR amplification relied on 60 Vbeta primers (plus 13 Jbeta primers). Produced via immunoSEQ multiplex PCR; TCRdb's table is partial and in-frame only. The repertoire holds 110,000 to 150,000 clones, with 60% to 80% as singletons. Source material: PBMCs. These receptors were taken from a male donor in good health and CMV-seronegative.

For the CDR3, the DNA is TGTGCCAGCAGCTCCCCCGGCAGAGACTATCTACGACGGTACTTC. Residues: CASSSPGRDYLRRYF. V is TRBV11-2 and J is TRBJ2-7, with D possibly being TRBD2 (5 bases). Deletions cut 4 bases from V and 12 bases from J, with 25 bases between. CDR1 and CDR2 (germline): SGHAT, FQNNGV. The CDR3 extends over 15 amino acids.

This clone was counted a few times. Here the CDR3 DNA reads TGTGCCAGCAGAGGACCTCTAGCGTTGATATACGAGCAGTACTTC. Protein product: CASRGPLALIYEQYF. J is TRBJ2-7 and V is TRBV2, with D possibly being TRBD2 (6 bases). Deletions cut 6 bases from V and 4 bases from J, with 19 bases between. The CDR3 runs to 15 residues. Germline CDR1 and CDR2: SNHLY and FYNNEI.

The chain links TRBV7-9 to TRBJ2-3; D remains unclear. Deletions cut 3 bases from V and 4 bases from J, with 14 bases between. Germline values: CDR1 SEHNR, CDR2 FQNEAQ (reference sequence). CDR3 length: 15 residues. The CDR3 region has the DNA TGTGCCAGCAGCTTTCTGAGTACTGACTCAGATACGCAGTATTTT. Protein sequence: CASSFLSTDSDTQYF.

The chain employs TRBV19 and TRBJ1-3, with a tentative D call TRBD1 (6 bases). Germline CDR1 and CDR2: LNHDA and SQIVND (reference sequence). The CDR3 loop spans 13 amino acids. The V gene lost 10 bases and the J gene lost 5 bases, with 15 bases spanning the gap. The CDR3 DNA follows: TGTGCCACCGAACAGGGTAGGAGAAACACCATATATTTT. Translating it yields CATEQGRRNTIYF.

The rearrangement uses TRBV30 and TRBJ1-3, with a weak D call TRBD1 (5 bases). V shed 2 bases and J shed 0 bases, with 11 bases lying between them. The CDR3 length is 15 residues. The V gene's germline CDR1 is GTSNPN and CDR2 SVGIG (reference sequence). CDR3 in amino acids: CAWSPGDSSGNTIYF. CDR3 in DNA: TGTGCCTGGAGTCCGGGGGATAGCTCTGGAAACACCATATATTTT.

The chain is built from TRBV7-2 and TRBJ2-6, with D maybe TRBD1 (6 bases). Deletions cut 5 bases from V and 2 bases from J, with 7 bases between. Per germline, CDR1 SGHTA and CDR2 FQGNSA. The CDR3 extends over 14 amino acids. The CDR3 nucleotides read TGTGCCAGCAGCCCAGGGGCTGGGGCCAACGTCCTGACTTTC. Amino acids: CASSPGAGANVLTF.

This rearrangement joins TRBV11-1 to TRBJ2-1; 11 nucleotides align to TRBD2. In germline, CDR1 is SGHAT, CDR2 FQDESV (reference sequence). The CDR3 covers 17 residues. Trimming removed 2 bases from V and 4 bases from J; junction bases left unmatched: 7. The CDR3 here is CASSLNPTSGGYNEQFF. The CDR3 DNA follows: TGTGCCAGCAGCTTAAACCCCACTAGCGGGGGATACAATGAGCAGTTCTTC.

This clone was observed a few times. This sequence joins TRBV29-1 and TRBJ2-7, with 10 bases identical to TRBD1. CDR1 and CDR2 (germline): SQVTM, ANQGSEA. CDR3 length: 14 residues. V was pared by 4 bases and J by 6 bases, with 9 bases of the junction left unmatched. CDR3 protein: CSVGGQGPPGEQYF. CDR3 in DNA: TGCAGCGTTGGGGGACAGGGGCCGCCTGGCGAGCAGTACTTC.

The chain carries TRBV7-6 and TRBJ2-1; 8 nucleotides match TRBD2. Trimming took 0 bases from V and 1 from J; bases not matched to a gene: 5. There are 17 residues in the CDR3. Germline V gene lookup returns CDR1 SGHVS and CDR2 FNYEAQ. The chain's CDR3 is CASSLAAAGGSYNEQFF. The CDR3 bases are TGTGCCAGCAGCTTAGCTGCCGCGGGGGGTTCCTACAATGAGCAGTTCTTC.

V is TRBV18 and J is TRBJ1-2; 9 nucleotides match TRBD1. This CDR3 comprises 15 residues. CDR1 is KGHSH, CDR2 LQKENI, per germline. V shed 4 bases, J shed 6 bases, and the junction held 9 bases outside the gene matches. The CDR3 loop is CASSLGNRGQNGYTF. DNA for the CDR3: TGTGCCAGCTCACTGGGAAACAGGGGGCAAAATGGCTACACCTTC.

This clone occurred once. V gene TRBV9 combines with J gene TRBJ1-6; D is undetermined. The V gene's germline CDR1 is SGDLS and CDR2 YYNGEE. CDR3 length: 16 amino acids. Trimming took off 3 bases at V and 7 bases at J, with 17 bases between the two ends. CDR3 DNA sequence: TGTGCCAGCAGCGCACACCCGGACGGGGAAAATTCACCCCTCCACTTT. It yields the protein CASSAHPDGENSPLHF.

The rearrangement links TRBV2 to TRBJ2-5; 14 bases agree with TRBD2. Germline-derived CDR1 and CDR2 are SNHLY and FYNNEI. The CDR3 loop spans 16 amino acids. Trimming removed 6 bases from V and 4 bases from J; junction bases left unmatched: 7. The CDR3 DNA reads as TGTGCCAGCAGGACCAGACTAGCGGGAGGGCGAGAGACCCAGTACTTC. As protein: CASRTRLAGGRETQYF.

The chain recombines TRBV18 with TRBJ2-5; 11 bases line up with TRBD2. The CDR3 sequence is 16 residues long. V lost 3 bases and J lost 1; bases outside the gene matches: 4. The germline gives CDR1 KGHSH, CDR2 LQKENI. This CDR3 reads CASSPIAGGVQETQYF. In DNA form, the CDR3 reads TGTGCCAGCTCACCGATAGCGGGAGGGGTCCAAGAGACCCAGTACTTC.

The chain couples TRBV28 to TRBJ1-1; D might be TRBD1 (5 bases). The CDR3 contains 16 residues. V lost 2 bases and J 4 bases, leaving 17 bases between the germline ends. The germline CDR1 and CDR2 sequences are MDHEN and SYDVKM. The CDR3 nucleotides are TGTGCCAGCAGTTTAGGAGGGGTCCAAGGTGTCACTGAAGCTTTCTTT. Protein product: CASSLGGVQGVTEAFF.

The CDR3 loop is CASSRDRFSEQYF. In DNA form, the CDR3 reads TGTGCCAGCAGCAGAGACAGGTTTTCCGAGCAGTACTTC. The chain carries TRBV11-2 and TRBJ2-7; maybe TRBD1 (6 bases). V dropped 5 bases and J dropped 6 bases, with 14 bases sitting between them. There are 13 residues in the CDR3. Germline CDR1 is SGHAT and CDR2 is FQNNGV. The variable domain in full, completed from reference TRBV11-2 and TRBJ2-7, reads EAGVAQSPRYKIIEKRQSVAFWCNPISGHATLYWYQQILGQGPKLLIQFQNNGVVDDSQLPKDRFSAERLKGVDSTLKIQPAKLEDSAVYLCASSRDRFSEQYFGPGTRLTVT.

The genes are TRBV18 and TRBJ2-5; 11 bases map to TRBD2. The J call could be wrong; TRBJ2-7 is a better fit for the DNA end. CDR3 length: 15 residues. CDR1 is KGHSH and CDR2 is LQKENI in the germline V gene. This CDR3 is CASSPRGLAEGEQYF. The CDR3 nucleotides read TGTGCCAGCTCCCCCAGGGGACTAGCGGAGGGCGAGCAGTACTTC.

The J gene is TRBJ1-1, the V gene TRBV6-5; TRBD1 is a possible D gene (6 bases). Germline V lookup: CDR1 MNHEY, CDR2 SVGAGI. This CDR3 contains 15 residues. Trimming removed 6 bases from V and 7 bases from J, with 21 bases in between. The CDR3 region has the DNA TGTGCCAGCAGGATCAACACAGGGTCGGGCGGTGAAGCTTTCTTT. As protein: CASRINTGSGGEAFF.

This CDR3 is CASSLDSNEAFF. CDR3 coding DNA: TGCGCCAGCAGCTTGGACAGCAATGAAGCTTTCTTT. The gene calls are TRBV5-1 and TRBJ1-1; D remains ambiguous. Germline V gene sequence: CDR1 SGHRS, CDR2 YFSETQ. The CDR3 totals 12 residues. Between the trimmed V and J ends, which lost 0 bases and 7 bases, there was a span of 7 bases.

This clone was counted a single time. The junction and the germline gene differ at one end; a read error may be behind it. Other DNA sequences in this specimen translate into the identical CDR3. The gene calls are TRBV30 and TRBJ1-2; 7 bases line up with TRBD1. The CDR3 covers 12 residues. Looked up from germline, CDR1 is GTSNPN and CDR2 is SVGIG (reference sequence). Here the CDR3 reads CAWSPGTDGYTF. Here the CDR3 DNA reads TGTGCCTGGAGTCCCGGGACAGATGGCTACACTTTC.

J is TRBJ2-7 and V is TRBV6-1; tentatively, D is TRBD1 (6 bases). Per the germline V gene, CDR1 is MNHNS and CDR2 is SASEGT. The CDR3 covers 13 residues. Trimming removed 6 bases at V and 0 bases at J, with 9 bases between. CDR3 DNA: TGTGCCAGCAGCCAGGGGTTCTCCTACGAGCAGTACTTC. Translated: CASSQGFSYEQYF.

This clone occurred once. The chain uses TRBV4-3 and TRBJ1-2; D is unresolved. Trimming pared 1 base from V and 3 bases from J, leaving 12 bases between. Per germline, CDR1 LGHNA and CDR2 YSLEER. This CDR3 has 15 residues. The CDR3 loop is CASSQAVISDYGYTF. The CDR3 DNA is TGCGCCAGCAGCCAAGCGGTGATATCGGACTATGGCTACACCTTC.

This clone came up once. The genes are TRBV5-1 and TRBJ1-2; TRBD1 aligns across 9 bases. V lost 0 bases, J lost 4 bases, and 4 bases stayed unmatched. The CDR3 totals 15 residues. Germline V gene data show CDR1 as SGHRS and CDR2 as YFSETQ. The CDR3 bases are TGCGCCAGCAGCTTGGACCAGGGACAGGGCTATGGCTACACCTTC. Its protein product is CASSLDQGQGYGYTF.

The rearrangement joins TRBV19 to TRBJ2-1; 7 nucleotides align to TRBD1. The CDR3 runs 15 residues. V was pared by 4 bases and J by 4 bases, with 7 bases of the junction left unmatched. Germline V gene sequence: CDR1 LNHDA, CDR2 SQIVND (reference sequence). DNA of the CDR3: TGTGCCAGTAGTAGCCGGGACAGAATATACAATGAGCAGTTCTTC. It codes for CASSSRDRIYNEQFF.

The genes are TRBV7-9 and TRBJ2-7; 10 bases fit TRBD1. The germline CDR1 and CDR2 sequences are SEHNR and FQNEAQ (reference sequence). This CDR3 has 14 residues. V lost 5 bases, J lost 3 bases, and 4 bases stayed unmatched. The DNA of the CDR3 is TGTGCCAGCAGCCTGGGACAGGGGAACTACGAGCAGTACTTC. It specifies CASSLGQGNYEQYF.

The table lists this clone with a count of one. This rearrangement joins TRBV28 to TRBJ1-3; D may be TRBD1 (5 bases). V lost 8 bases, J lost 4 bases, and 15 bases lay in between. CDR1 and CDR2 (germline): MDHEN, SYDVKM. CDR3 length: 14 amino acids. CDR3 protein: CASSPQGKGNTIYF. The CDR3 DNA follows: TGTGCCAGCTCTCCCCAGGGTAAGGGAAACACCATATATTTT.

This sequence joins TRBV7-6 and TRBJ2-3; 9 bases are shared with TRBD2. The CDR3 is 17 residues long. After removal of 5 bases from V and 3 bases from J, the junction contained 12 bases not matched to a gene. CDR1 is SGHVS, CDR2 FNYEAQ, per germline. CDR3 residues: CASSQLGGGAETDTQYF. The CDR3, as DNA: TGTGCCAGCAGCCAATTGGGCGGGGGGGCCGAGACAGATACGCAGTATTTT.

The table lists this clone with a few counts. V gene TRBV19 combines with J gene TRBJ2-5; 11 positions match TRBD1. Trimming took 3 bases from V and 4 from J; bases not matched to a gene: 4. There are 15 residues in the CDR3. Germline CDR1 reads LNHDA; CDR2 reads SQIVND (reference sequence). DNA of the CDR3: TGTGCCAGTAGTATGAGGACAGGGGGCATAGAGACCCAGTACTTC. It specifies CASSMRTGGIETQYF.

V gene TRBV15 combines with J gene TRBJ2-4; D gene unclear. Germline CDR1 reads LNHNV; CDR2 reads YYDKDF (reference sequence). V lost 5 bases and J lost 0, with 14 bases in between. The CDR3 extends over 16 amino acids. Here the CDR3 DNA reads TGTGCCACCAGCCCAGATCCTGGGCTAGCCAAAAACATTCAGTACTTC. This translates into CATSPDPGLAKNIQYF. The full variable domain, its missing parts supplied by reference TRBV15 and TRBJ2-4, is DAMVIQNPRYQVTQFGKPVTLSCSQTLNHNVMYWYQQKSSQAPKLLFHYYDKDFNNEADTPDNFQSRRPNTSFCFLDIRSPGLGDTAMYLCATSPDPGLAKNIQYFGAGTRLSVL.

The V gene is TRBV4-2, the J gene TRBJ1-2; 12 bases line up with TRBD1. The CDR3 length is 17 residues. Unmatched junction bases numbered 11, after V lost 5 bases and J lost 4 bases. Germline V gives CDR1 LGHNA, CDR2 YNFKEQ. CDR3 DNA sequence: TGTGCCAGCAGCTCCCGGGACAGGGGGCCTATATCCTATGGCTACACCTTC. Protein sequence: CASSSRDRGPISYGYTF.

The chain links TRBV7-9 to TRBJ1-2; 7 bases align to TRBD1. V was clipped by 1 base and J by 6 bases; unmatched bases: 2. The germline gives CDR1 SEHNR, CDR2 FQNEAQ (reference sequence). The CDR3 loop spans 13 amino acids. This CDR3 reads CASSLETGDGYTF. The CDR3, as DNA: TGTGCCAGCAGCTTAGAAACAGGGGATGGCTACACCTTC.

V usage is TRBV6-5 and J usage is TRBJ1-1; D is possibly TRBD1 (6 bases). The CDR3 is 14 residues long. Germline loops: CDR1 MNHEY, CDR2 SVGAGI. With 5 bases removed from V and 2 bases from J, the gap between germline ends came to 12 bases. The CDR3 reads CASSDLRGNTEAFF. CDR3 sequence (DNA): TGTGCCAGCAGTGACCTCAGGGGTAACACTGAAGCTTTCTTT.